This T cell receptor (beta chain) derives from a study of T-cell memory formation after mild COVID-19. The germline CDR1 and CDR2 sequences are SGHKS and YYEKEE (reference sequence). This CDR3 region has 14 residues. As for this clonotype: This may be a read error, as it is one base from a much larger clone.

TCRdb itself ran the 5' RACE reads through MiXCR, one entry per CDR3 protein. The repertoire includes 14,000 to 15,000 distinct CDR3 sequences, 20% to 25% of them detected once, and about 57% sits in the top ten. This chain connects TRBV5-5 to TRBJ1-5; D is undetermined. Sequenced input: PBMCs or a T cell subset sorted from them (not recorded which). This clonotype was obtained from a man younger than 30 who had mild COVID-19 (a few samples of this study predate the infection). Cell type and time point are not known. CDR3 coding DNA: TGTGCCAGCAGCTCGGGGATCAGCAATCAGACCCAGCATTTT. Its protein is CASSSGISNQTQHF.